This T cell receptor (beta chain) was obtained from a study of cytomegalovirus exposure and HLA in healthy donors. CDR1 is MRHNA, CDR2 SNTAGT, per germline. V was trimmed by 4 bases and J by 3 bases, leaving 20 bases between them. The CDR3 contains 17 residues. Each of the donors was a healthy bone marrow donor. With 60 Vbeta and 13 Jbeta primers, the PCR was carried out. The table came from immunoSEQ multiplex PCR; TCRdb's copy has only in-frame clones and leaves some out. This repertoire shows tens of thousands of clones, 55% to 65% found once; its top ten account for roughly 15%. About this clone: What it binds is unknown.

Study outcomes and limitations: Only CMV serostatus was available as immune exposure information. Reports indicate that TCR beta sequences accurately predicted the HLA-A and HLA-B alleles of most subjects. An observed cluster of highly shared sequence variants was recorded as a likely sequencing artifact.

The V and J genes are TRBV6-4 and TRBJ2-3; no definite D call. The source material was PBMCs. The receptor was isolated from a middle-aged woman in good health and CMV-seropositive. As DNA, the CDR3 is TGTGCCAGCAGTGTTATCGTCCGAAGTCCACTTACAGATACGCAGTATTTT. Its protein product is CASSVIVRSPLTDTQYF.